One and the same sample provided the 20 T cell receptor beta chains below, sequenced in a study of metastatic and nonmetastatic thyroid tumors. Until they underwent thyroid surgery, no patient had received any treatment. TCRdb re-clonotyped the PCR reads through MiXCR. In the table there are around 5,900 clones, under 35% of which are singletons. Input material: tumor tissue. The receptors here all came from a female donor with papillary thyroid cancer or a benign thyroid nodule (not recorded which). Some clones in this sample may be carry-over from other donors' samples.

This clone has only a few counts. The J gene is TRBJ2-7, the V gene TRBV27, with D possibly TRBD1 on 6 matching bases. This CDR3 comprises 14 residues. V was shortened by 2 bases and J by 5 bases, with 13 bases between the two germline ends. CDR1 is MNHEY and CDR2 is SMNVEV in the germline V gene (reference sequence). The chain's CDR3 is CASSLLPGEHEQYF. For the CDR3, the DNA is TGTGCCAGCAGTTTACTTCCAGGGGAACACGAGCAGTACTTC.

V and J are TRBV28 and TRBJ2-1; 11 bases are shared with TRBD2. V gave up 5 bases and J gave up 6 bases; unmatched junction bases: 9. From germline, CDR1 is MDHEN and CDR2 SYDVKM. This CDR3 comprises 16 residues. The CDR3 sequence is CASSLTSGDESNEQFF. The CDR3 region has the DNA TGTGCCAGCAGTCTGACTAGCGGGGACGAATCCAATGAGCAGTTCTTC.

The gene calls are TRBV28 and TRBJ1-2, with D perhaps TRBD1 (5 bases). Germline V lookup: CDR1 MDHEN, CDR2 SYDVKM. The CDR3 runs 14 residues. With 3 bases removed from V and 4 bases from J, the gap between germline ends came to 12 bases. CDR3 nucleotide sequence: TGTGCCAGCAGTTTGGGGGGTACGGGCTATGGCTACACCTTC. Protein: CASSLGGTGYGYTF.

This clone occurred a few times. The chain couples TRBV7-9 to TRBJ2-5, with D possibly matching TRBD2 (6 bases). Germline CDR1 reads SEHNR; CDR2 reads FQNEAQ (reference sequence). V was pared by 5 bases and J by 1 base, with 14 bases between. The CDR3 contains 15 residues. The DNA for the CDR3 is TGTGCCAGCAGCAAGTTGGGGGGAATCCAAGAGACCCAGTACTTC. Translated, it gives CASSKLGGIQETQYF.

This CDR3 reads CSALGGRGTDTQYF. The CDR3 region has the DNA TGCAGTGCGCTAGGGGGTAGAGGTACGGATACGCAGTATTTT. J is TRBJ2-3 and V is TRBV20-1; tentatively, D is TRBD1 (6 bases). The CDR3 has 14 amino acids. Germline CDR1 reads DFQATT; CDR2 reads SNEGSKA (reference sequence). Trimming pared 6 bases from V and 6 bases from J, leaving 19 bases between.

V gene TRBV30 combines with J gene TRBJ2-2; D is perhaps TRBD2 (6 bases). CDR1 and CDR2 (germline): GTSNPN, SVGIG (reference sequence). The CDR3 runs 14 residues. Trimming left V 3 bases short and J 2 bases short, with 10 bases between. The chain's CDR3 is CAWSAGTNTGELFF. The CDR3 DNA reads TGTGCCTGGAGCGCAGGGACTAACACCGGGGAGCTGTTTTTT.

The sample holds many counts of this clone. The V call is TRBV9, the J call TRBJ2-3, with D hard to call. This CDR3 is 14 amino acids long. Trimming took off 6 bases at V and 3 bases at J, with 14 bases between the two ends. CDR1 is SGDLS and CDR2 is YYNGEE in the germline V gene. The CDR3 coding sequence is TGTGCCAGCACACCCAACCTTCGGACAGATACGCAGTATTTT. Protein: CASTPNLRTDTQYF.

This clone has more than one count but fewer than ten. The chain recombines TRBV10-3 with TRBJ1-1; TRBD1 agrees at 7 bases. CDR1 is ENHRY, CDR2 SYGVKD, per germline. V shed 7 bases, J shed 0 bases, and the junction held 5 bases outside the gene matches. The CDR3 runs 14 residues. The CDR3 DNA reads as TGTGCCATCACCAGGGACAGCATGAACACTGAAGCTTTCTTT. Translated, it gives CAITRDSMNTEAFF.

This clone rates as medium-sized. The CDR3 DNA sequence: TGTGCCATCAGTGTCGGGACTAGCGGGGATTACGAGCAGTACTTC. Translated, it gives CAISVGTSGDYEQYF. V usage is TRBV10-3 and J usage is TRBJ2-7; 13 bases are shared with TRBD2. Germline V gene sequence: CDR1 ENHRY, CDR2 SYGVKD. The CDR3 length is 15 residues. The V gene end was trimmed by 4 bases and the J gene end by 4 bases; junction bases not matched to a gene: 4.

This clone has just one count. The chain joins TRBV28 to TRBJ1-2; no clear D gene. Trimming pared 7 bases from V and 7 bases from J, leaving 22 bases between. The CDR3 covers 15 residues. Germline V gene sequence: CDR1 MDHEN, CDR2 SYDVKM. The CDR3 is CASIQRGSEDGGYTF. In DNA, the CDR3 is TGTGCCAGCATCCAACGTGGAAGCGAAGACGGTGGCTACACCTTC.

By share, this clone counts as large (0.1 to 1%). The CDR3 DNA sequence: TGCGCCAGCAAGGCAGGGGGGTACCGGACAGATACGCAGTATTTT. This codes for CASKAGGYRTDTQYF. This sequence joins TRBV5-1 and TRBJ2-3; D is possibly TRBD1 (7 bases). The CDR3 totals 15 residues. Germline CDR1 reads SGHRS; CDR2 reads YFSETQ. V was shortened by 6 bases and J by 3 bases, with 17 bases between the two germline ends.

This clone was found a few times. This chain uses TRBV2 with TRBJ2-7; 7 nucleotides align to TRBD2. The CDR3 is 15 amino acids. The germline V gene has CDR1 SNHLY and CDR2 FYNNEI. The trim removed 2 bases at V and 0 bases at J, leaving 4 bases unmatched. The CDR3, as DNA: TGTGCCAGCAGTGAAAGGAGCGGGAACTCCTACGAGCAGTACTTC. This codes for CASSERSGNSYEQYF.

Sample share makes this clone medium-sized. Just one base apart from a much larger clone, this may be a read error. The chain recombines TRBV7-3 with TRBJ2-3; 7 nucleotides match TRBD2. The V and J ends lost 5 bases and 2 bases, in that order; junction bases with no gene match: 10. The germline CDR1 and CDR2 sequences are SGHTA and FQGTGA. CDR3 length: 16 residues. This CDR3 is CASSPVVGGTTDTQYF. In nucleotides, the CDR3 is TGTGCCAGCAGCCCGGTAGTGGGAGGGACCACAGATACGCAGTATTTT.

This clone is deemed medium-sized. The rearrangement joins TRBV6-5 to TRBJ1-1, with a tentative D call TRBD1 (5 bases). Germline CDR1 and CDR2: MNHEY and SVGAGI. With 0 bases removed from V and 6 bases from J, the gap between germline ends came to 8 bases. The CDR3 consists of 13 residues. CDR3 residues: CASSYSDSPEAFF. The CDR3 nucleotides read TGTGCCAGCAGTTACTCAGACAGTCCTGAAGCTTTCTTT.

Within the sample, this clone is medium-sized. The chain links TRBV11-2 to TRBJ2-7; a possible D gene is TRBD1 (6 bases). The CDR3 is 13 residues long. Trimming removed 3 bases at V and 6 bases at J, with 12 bases between. CDR1 and CDR2 (germline): SGHAT, FQNNGV. CDR3 residues: CASSFRPGVEQYF. The CDR3, as DNA: TGTGCCAGCAGCTTCCGGCCAGGGGTCGAGCAGTACTTC.

The genes are TRBV11-2 and TRBJ2-7; no firm D call. The CDR3 totals 12 residues. V lost 4 bases and J lost 5, with 9 bases in between. Germline CDR1 and CDR2: SGHAT and FQNNGV. Written as DNA, the CDR3 is TGTGCCAGCAGCTCGAACCACCACGAGCAGTACTTC. This sequence encodes CASSSNHHEQYF.

This clone counts as medium-sized. This sequence joins TRBV2 and TRBJ1-2; D not certain. Germline V gene lookup returns CDR1 SNHLY and CDR2 FYNNEI. V shed 4 bases and J shed 6 bases, with 3 bases lying between them. The CDR3 covers 10 residues. The DNA for the CDR3 is TGTGCCAGCAGTGTTAATGGCTACACCTTC. This translates into CASSVNGYTF.

In its sample, this clone was seen a few times. This sequence joins TRBV28 and TRBJ1-3; 7 bases map to TRBD1. V lost 6 bases and J lost 4; bases outside the gene matches: 3. The CDR3 spans 13 residues. Germline CDR1 is MDHEN and CDR2 is SYDVKM. Here the CDR3 reads CASRTGQGNTIYF. DNA of the CDR3: TGTGCCAGCAGGACGGGACAGGGAAACACCATATATTTT. The full variable domain, completed using reference TRBV28 and TRBJ1-3, is DVKVTQSSRYLVKRTGEKVFLECVQDMDHENMFWYRQDPGLGLRLIYFSYDVKMKEKGDIPEGYSVSREKKERFSLILESASTNQTSMYLCASRTGQGNTIYFGEGSWLTVV.

This clone rates as medium-sized. The genes are TRBV19 and TRBJ2-1, with 14 bases that match TRBD2. This CDR3 comprises 19 residues. V was pared by 5 bases and J by 0 bases, with 9 bases of the junction left unmatched. The germline gives CDR1 LNHDA, CDR2 SQIVND (reference sequence). The CDR3 DNA follows: TGTGCCAGTAGTCCCTGGACTAGCGGGAGGCTCCGCTCCTACAATGAGCAGTTCTTC. Translating it yields CASSPWTSGRLRSYNEQFF.

As for this clone: The conserved final phenylalanine or tryptophan is absent from the CDR3, which likely points to a read error. V is TRBV12-3 or TRBV12-4 and J is TRBJ2-3; no clear D gene. The V and J ends lost 5 bases and 9 bases respectively, with 21 bases between them. The CDR3 has 15 residues. The CDR3 nucleotides are TGTGCCAGCAGTGACGGAACAGATCGCACAGTGACGCAGTATGTT. Residues: CASSDGTDRTVTQYV.